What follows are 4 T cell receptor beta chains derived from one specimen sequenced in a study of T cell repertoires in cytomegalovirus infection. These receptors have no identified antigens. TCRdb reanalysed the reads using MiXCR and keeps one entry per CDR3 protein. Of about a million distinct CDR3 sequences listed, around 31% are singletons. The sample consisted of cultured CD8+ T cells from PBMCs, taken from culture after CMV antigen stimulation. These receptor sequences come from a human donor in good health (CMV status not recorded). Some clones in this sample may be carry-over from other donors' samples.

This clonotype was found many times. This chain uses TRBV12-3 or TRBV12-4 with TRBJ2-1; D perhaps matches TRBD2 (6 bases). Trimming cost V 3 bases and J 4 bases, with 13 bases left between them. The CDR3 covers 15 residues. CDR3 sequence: CASSLDGGVYNEQFF. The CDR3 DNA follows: TGTGCCAGCAGTTTGGATGGCGGGGTTTACAATGAGCAGTTCTTC.

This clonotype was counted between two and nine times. The CDR3 region is CASSYYPGTGRLPPSLNQPQHF. The CDR3 DNA is TGTGCCAGCAGTTACTACCCCGGGACAGGGCGGCTTCCCCCTTCGCTCAATCAGCCCCAGCATTTT. V usage is TRBV6-5 and J usage is TRBJ1-5; TRBD1 matches at 9 bases. The CDR3 runs 22 residues. V trimming: 1 base; J trimming: 3 bases; junction bases outside the gene matches: 22. The germline V gene encodes CDR1 MNHEY and CDR2 SVGAGI.

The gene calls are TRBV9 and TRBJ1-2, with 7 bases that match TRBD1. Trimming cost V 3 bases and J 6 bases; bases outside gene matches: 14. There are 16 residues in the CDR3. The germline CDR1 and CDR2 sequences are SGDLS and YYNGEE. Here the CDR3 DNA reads TGTGCCAGCAGCGCCCAGGGGGGGGGGACGGCGGATGGCTACACCTTC. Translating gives CASSAQGGGTADGYTF.

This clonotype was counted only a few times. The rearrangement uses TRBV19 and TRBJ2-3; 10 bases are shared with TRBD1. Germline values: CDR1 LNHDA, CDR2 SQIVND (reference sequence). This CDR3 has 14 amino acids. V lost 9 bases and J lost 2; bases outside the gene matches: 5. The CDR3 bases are TGTGCCAGCGCGACAGGGGGCTTCACAGATACGCAGTATTTT. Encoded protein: CASATGGFTDTQYF.